This T cell receptor (beta chain) originates from a study of vaccination and CD4 T cells after COVID-19. Time point noted: late sampling 161 to 241 days after vaccination in a few convalescent patients. TCRdb re-analysed the PCR reads in MiXCR, keeping a single row per CDR3 protein. The sample has some 28,000 distinct CDR3 sequences, roughly 50% seen once. J lost 2 bases, V lost 5 bases, and 3 bases had no gene match. The CDR3 is 14 residues long. The germline V gene encodes CDR1 SGHTA and CDR2 FQGTGA. V is TRBV7-3 and J is TRBJ1-2; TRBD1 matches at 9 bases. Sequencing used CD4+ T cells from blood, obtained about 7 months after SARS-CoV-2 vaccination. The receptor's source is a human donor who had recovered from COVID-19. Here the CDR3 DNA reads TGTGCCAGCAGCAGTGGGACAGGGAACTATGGCTACACCTTC. This gives the protein CASSSGTGNYGYTF. Variable domain in full (rest from reference TRBV7-3 and TRBJ1-2): GAGVSQTPSNKVTEKGKYVELRCDPISGHTALYWYRQSLGQGPEFLIYFQGTGAADDSGLPNDRFFAVRPEGSVSTLKIQRTERGDSAVYLCASSSGTGNYGYTFGSGTRLTVV.